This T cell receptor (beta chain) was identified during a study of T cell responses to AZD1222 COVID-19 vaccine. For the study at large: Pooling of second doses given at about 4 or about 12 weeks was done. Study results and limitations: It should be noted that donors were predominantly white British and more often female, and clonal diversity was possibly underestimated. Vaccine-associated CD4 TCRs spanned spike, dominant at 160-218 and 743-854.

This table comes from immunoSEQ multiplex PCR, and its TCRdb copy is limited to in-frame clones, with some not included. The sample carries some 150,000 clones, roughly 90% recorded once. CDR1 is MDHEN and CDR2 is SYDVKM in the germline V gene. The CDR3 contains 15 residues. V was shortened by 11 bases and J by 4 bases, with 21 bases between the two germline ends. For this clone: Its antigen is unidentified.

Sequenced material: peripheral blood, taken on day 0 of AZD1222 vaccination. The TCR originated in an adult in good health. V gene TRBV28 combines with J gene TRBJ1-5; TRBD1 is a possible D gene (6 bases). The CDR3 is CAAVPQGIRNQPQHF. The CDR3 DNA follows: TGTGCCGCTGTACCCCAGGGGATCCGAAATCAGCCCCAGCATTTT.